A single T cell receptor beta chain is shown here with its context. Here immunoSEQ multiplex PCR was the method, and the copy in TCRdb shows in-frame clones only, minus some. The sample gives more than 100,000 clones, more than 70% of which show up once; over 3.5% is in the top ten. This sample was taken from a study of blood T cell repertoires in COVID-19. Study-wide context: Sources were T cells, B-cell-depleted T cells, or PBMCs; the material itself was cDNA or gDNA.

This CDR3 contains 15 residues. From germline, CDR1 is MNHNS and CDR2 SASEGT. V gave up 2 bases and J gave up 4 bases, with 12 bases separating them. The receptor's source is a woman aged 60 to 75 with acute or convalescent COVID-19. The sample was peripheral blood. This sequence joins TRBV6-1 and TRBJ1-5; D might be TRBD1 (5 bases). In DNA form, the CDR3 reads TGTGCCAGCAGTGAATCGGGGGTATCGAATCAGCCCCAGCATTTT. It encodes CASSESGVSNQPQHF.